The source of this T cell receptor beta chain is a study of blood T cell repertoires in COVID-19. Data came from immunoSEQ multiplex PCR; TCRdb stores just in-frame clones and leaves some out. In the table there are approximately 140,000 clones, less than 90% of which are singletons. CDR3 length: 14 amino acids. Trimming left V 5 bases short and J 1 base short, with 11 bases between. Germline values: CDR1 SNHLY, CDR2 FYNNEI. This receptor was identified in a man aged 25 to 45 with COVID-19, enrolled during active disease. Sequencing used peripheral blood. The chain recombines TRBV2 with TRBJ2-5, with D unclear. CDR3 in DNA: TGTGCCAGCAGTCTTCGCGGATCCCAAGAGACCCAGTACTTC. Translated: CASSLRGSQETQYF.